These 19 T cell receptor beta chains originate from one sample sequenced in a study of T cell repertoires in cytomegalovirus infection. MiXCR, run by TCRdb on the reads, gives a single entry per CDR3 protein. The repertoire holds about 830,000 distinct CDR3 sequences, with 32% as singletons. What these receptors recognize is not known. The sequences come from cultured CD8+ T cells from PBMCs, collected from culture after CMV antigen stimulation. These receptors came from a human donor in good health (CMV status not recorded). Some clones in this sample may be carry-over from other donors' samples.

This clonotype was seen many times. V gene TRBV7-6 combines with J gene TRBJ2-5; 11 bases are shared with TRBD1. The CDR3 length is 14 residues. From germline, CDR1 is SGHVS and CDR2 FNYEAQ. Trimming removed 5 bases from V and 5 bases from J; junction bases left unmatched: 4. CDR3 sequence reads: CASSLGQGVETQYF. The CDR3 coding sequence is TGTGCCAGCAGCCTGGGACAGGGGGTCGAGACCCAGTACTTC. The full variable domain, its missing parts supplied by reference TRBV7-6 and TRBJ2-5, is GAGVSQSPRYKVTKRGQDVALRCDPISGHVSLYWYRQALGQGPEFLTYFNYEAQQDKSGLPNDRFSAERPEGSISTLTIQRTEQRDSAMYRCASSLGQGVETQYFGPGTRLLVL.

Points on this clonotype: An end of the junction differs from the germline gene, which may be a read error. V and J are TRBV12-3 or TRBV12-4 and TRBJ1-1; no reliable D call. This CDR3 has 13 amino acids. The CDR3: CASSLTTNTQAFF. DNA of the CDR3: TGTGCCAGCAGTTTGACAACGAACACTCAAGCTTTCTTT.

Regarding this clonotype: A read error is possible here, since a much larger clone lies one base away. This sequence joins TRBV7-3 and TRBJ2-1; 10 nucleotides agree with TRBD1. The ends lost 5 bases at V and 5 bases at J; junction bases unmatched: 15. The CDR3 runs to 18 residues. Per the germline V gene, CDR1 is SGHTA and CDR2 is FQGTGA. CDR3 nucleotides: TGTGCCAGCAGCGTAGTAGGGACAGGGGCCTTCACTGACAATGAGCAGTTCTTC. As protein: CASSVVGTGAFTDNEQFF.

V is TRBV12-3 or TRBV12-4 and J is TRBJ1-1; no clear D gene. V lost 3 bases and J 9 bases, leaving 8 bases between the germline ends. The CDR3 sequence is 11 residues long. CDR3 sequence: CASSLGRKAFF. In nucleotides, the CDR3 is TGTGCCAGCAGTTTGGGAAGGAAAGCTTTCTTT.

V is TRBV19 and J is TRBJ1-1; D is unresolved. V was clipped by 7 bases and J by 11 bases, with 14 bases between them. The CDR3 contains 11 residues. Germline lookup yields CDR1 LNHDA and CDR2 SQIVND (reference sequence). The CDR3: CASKYRAEAFF. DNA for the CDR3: TGTGCCAGTAAGTACAGAGCGGAGGCTTTCTTT. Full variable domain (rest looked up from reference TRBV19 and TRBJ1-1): DGGITQSPKYLFRKEGQNVTLSCEQNLNHDAMYWYRQDPGQGLRLIYYSQIVNDFQKGDIAEGYSVSREKKESFPLTVTSAQKNPTAFYLCASKYRAEAFFGQGTRLTVV.

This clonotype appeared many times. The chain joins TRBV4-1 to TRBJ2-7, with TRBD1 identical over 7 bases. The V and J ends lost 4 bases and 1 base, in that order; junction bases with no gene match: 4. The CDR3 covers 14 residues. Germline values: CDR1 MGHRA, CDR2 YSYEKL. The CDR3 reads CASSPTTGSYEQYV. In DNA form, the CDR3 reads TGCGCCAGCAGCCCCACGACAGGGTCCTACGAGCAGTACGTC.

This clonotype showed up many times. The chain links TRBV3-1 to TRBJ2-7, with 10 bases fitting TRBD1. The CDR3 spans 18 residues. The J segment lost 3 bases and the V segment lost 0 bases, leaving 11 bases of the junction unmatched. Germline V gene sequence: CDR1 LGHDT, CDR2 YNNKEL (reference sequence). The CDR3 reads CASSQEWGTGTGVYEQYF. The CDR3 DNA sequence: TGTGCCAGCAGCCAAGAGTGGGGCACCGGGACAGGGGTCTACGAGCAGTACTTC.

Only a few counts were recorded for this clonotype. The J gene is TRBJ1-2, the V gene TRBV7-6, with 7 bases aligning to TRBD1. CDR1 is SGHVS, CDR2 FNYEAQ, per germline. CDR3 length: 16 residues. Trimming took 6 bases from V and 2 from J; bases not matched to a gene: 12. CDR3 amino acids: CASSYLTGDANYGYTF. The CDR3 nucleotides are TGTGCCAGCAGTTACTTAACAGGGGACGCGAACTATGGCTACACCTTC.

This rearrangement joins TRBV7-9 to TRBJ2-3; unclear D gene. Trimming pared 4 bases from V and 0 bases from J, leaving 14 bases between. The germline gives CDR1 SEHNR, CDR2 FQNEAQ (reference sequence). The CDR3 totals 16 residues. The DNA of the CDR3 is TGTGCCAGCAGCTCCGTTTGGAAGCTAAGCACAGATACGCAGTATTTT. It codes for CASSSVWKLSTDTQYF.

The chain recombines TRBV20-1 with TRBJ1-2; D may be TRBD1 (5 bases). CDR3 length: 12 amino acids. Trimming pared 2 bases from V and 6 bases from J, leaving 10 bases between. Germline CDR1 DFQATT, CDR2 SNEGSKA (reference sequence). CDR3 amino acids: CSARQGVNGYTF. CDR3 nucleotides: TGCAGTGCTAGACAGGGTGTTAATGGCTACACCTTC.

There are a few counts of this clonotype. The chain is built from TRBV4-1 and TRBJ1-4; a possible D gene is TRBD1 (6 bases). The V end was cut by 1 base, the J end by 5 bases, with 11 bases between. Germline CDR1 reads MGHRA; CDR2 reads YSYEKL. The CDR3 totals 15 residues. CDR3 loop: CASSQGGGRNEKLFF. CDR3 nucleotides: TGCGCCAGCAGCCAAGGGGGGGGCAGGAATGAAAAACTGTTTTTT.

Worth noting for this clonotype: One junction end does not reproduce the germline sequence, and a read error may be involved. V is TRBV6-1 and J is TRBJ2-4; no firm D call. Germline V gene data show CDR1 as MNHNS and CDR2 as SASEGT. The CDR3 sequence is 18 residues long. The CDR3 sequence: CASSEALFVRVAQNIQYF. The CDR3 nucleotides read TGTGCCAGCAGTGAAGCGCTCTTCGTTCGGGTAGCCCAAAACATTCAGTACTTC.

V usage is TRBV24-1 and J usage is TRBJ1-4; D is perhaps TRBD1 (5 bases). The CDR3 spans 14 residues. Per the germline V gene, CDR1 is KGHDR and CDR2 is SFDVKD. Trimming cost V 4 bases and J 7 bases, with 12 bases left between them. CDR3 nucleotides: TGTGCCACCAGTGAGGTCGGGACCTCTGAAAAACTGTTTTTT. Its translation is CATSEVGTSEKLFF.

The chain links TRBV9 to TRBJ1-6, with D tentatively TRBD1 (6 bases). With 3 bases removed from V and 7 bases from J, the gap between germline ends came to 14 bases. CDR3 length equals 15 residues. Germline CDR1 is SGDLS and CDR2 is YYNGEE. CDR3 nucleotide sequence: TGTGCCAGCAGCGAGGGACAATATGAGAATTCACCCCTCCACTTT. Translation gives CASSEGQYENSPLHF.

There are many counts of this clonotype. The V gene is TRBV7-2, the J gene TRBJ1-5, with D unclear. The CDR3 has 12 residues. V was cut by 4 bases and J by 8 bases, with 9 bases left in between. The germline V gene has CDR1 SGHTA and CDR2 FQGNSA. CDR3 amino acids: CASSSLGEPQHF. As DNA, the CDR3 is TGTGCCAGCAGCTCGCTCGGGGAGCCCCAGCATTTT.

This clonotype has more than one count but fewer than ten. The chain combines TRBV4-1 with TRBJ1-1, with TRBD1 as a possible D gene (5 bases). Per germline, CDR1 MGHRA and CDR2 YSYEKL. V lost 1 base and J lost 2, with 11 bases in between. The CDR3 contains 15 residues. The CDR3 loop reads CASSQGLQANTEAFF. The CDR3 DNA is TGCGCCAGCAGCCAAGGCTTACAGGCTAACACTGAAGCTTTCTTT.

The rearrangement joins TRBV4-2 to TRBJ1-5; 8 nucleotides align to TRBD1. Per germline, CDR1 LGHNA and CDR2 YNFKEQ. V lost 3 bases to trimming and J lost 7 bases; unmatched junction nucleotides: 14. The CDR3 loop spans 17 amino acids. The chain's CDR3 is CASSHPPVGTGGQPQHF. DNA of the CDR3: TGTGCCAGCAGCCACCCTCCGGTAGGCACAGGGGGGCAGCCCCAGCATTTT.

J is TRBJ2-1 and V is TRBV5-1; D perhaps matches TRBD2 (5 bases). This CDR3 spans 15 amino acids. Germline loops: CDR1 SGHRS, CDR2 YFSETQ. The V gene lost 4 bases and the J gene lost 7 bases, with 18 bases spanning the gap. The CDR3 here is CASSTDSSPWNEQFF. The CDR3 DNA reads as TGCGCCAGCAGCACGGACTCTTCTCCTTGGAATGAGCAGTTCTTC.

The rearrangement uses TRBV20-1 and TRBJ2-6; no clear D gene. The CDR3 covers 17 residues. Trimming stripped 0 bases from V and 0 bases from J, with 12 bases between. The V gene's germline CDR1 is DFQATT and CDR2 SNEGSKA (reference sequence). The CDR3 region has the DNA TGCAGTGCTAGAGATCGAGGCGGATTCTCTGGGGCCAACGTCCTGACTTTC. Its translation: CSARDRGGFSGANVLTF.